Shown below are 8 T cell receptor beta chains from a single sample sequenced in a study of blood T cell repertoires in COVID-19. Assay used: immunoSEQ multiplex PCR; TCRdb lists only in-frame clones, some missing. The sample consists of approximately 40,000 clones, about nine tenths of them appearing once. Sequences were obtained from peripheral blood. These receptors were obtained from a man between 60 and 70 years old with acute or convalescent COVID-19.

The chain's CDR3 is CASSGRGISGNTIYF. CDR3 in DNA: TGTGCCAGCAGCGGCAGGGGAATCTCTGGAAACACCATATATTTT. The chain couples TRBV11-3 to TRBJ1-3; the D gene is possibly TRBD1 (6 bases). Trimming took 5 bases from V and 0 from J, leaving 11 bases between them. The CDR3 is 15 residues long. Looked up from germline, CDR1 is SGHNT and CDR2 is YENEEA.

This clone has only one observation. The chain joins TRBV29-1 to TRBJ2-1, with TRBD2 as a possible D gene (6 bases). Trimming removed 3 bases from V and 6 bases from J, with 15 bases in between. CDR3 size: 14 residues. Germline V gives CDR1 SQVTM, CDR2 ANQGSEA. The CDR3 reads CSVDSGSQGNEQFF. CDR3 bases: TGCAGCGTTGATTCCGGGAGCCAAGGCAATGAGCAGTTCTTC.

The genes are TRBV11-2 and TRBJ2-1, with D perhaps matching TRBD1 (5 bases). CDR1 and CDR2 (germline): SGHAT, FQNNGV. The CDR3 covers 13 residues. V lost 3 bases and J 9 bases, leaving 12 bases between the germline ends. The CDR3 DNA reads as TGTGCCAGCAGCTTGCGACAGCTTTCTGAGCAGTTCTTC. It specifies CASSLRQLSEQFF.

The rearrangement uses TRBV21-1 and TRBJ2-7; TRBD1 reflects the table's D call only, with no check against the DNA. TRBV21-1 constitutes a pseudogene. This CDR3 region has 14 residues. The CDR3 sequence: CASSHRDRSYEQYF. For the CDR3, the DNA is TGTGCCAGCAGCCACCGGGACAGGTCCTACGAGCAGTACTTC.

The rearrangement joins TRBV19 to TRBJ1-2, with 7 bases identical to TRBD1. The V and J ends lost 5 bases and 4 bases, in that order; junction bases with no gene match: 7. Germline V gene sequence: CDR1 LNHDA, CDR2 SQIVND (reference sequence). The CDR3 contains 14 residues. The CDR3 reads CASSARDSVYGYTF. The CDR3 DNA sequence: TGTGCCAGTAGTGCCCGGGACAGCGTCTATGGCTACACCTTC.

V usage is TRBV19 and J usage is TRBJ2-1; 7 bases map to TRBD2. In germline, CDR1 is LNHDA, CDR2 SQIVND (reference sequence). The CDR3 loop spans 17 amino acids. V lost 3 bases to trimming and J lost 0 bases; unmatched junction nucleotides: 8. The CDR3 DNA sequence: TGTGCCAGTAGTATTGGAGGGGCGGGAGACTCCTACAATGAGCAGTTCTTC. Translating gives CASSIGGAGDSYNEQFF.

The genes are TRBV5-1 and TRBJ1-2; 7 nucleotides align to TRBD1. Germline V gives CDR1 SGHRS, CDR2 YFSETQ. Unmatched junction bases numbered 11, after V lost 0 bases and J lost 9 bases. CDR3 length equals 15 residues. As DNA, the CDR3 is TGCGCCAGCAGCTTGGTCCGGGACAGTGCTATGCGCTACACCTTC. Translated, it gives CASSLVRDSAMRYTF.

This rearrangement joins TRBV15 to TRBJ1-5; D might be TRBD1 (5 bases). Germline V gives CDR1 LNHNV, CDR2 YYDKDF (reference sequence). Between the trimmed V and J ends, which lost 4 bases and 5 bases, there was a span of 12 bases. This CDR3 has 14 residues. CDR3 loop: CATSKGVGDQPQHF. Written as DNA, the CDR3 is TGTGCCACCAGCAAAGGGGTTGGGGATCAGCCCCAGCATTTT.